Sequencing of this T cell receptor beta chain was carried out in a study of T-cell memory formation after mild COVID-19. Across the study: TCR clustering was largely donor specific. General study findings and limits: The main location of contracting CD4+ clones was CM and EM, and that of contracting CD8+ clones was EMRA.

The V gene lost 10 bases and the J gene lost 6 bases, with 12 bases spanning the gap. The CDR3 spans 12 residues. TCRdb reprocessed the 5' RACE reads with MiXCR, giving one entry per CDR3 protein. This table has some 130,000 distinct CDR3 sequences, roughly 6.2% appearing once. Regarding this clonotype: Antigen specificity is unknown.

V is TRBV12-3 or TRBV12-4 and J is TRBJ2-2; possibly TRBD1 or TRBD2 for D (5 bases each). The sequencing sample was made of PBMCs or a T cell subset sorted from them (not recorded which). The receptor comes from an adult woman who had mild COVID-19 (a few samples of this study predate the infection). Cell type and time point are not known. Written as DNA, the CDR3 is TGTGCCACCCTGGGGCGGGCCGGGGAGCTGTTTTTT. It is translated as CATLGRAGELFF.